This T cell receptor beta chain was profiled in a study of CD8+ T cells in alopecia areata. Study-wide results and caveats: Mice showed clearer TCR sharing than patients did, a gap that was possibly HLA-related.

Sequencing templates came from extracted RNA that was reverse transcribed into cDNA. Clones were sequenced by immunoSEQ multiplex PCR, and TCRdb holds only the in-frame ones, with some missing. The table includes just over 150,000 clones, under 60% detected once. The investigators collected lesional scalp punch biopsies and peripheral blood from alopecia areata patients. Using a FACSAria, the CD4+ and CD8+ T cells were sorted from the PBMCs. The CDR3 sequence is 12 residues long. Trimming pared 0 bases from V and 6 bases from J, leaving 8 bases between. CDR1 GTSNPN and CDR2 SVGIG come from the germline V gene (reference sequence). As for this clone: As yet, its antigen is unknown.

The chain recombines TRBV30 with TRBJ1-1; no clear D. This sequence originates from a human donor with alopecia areata. Sequenced here: CD8+ T cells sorted from blood, sampled at week 0. The CDR3 sequence is CAWSVTRSEAFF. In DNA form, the CDR3 reads TGTGCCTGGAGTGTTACCCGGTCTGAAGCTTTCTTT.